This T cell receptor beta chain was captured by sequencing in a study of blood T cell repertoires in COVID-19. Study as a whole: Samples of COVID-19 (acute and convalescent) were obtained from the United States, Italy and Spain. The analysed material was cDNA or gDNA that came from T cells, B-cell-depleted T cells, or PBMCs.

There are 12 residues in the CDR3. Germline CDR1 reads LNHDA; CDR2 reads SQIVND (reference sequence). V dropped 3 bases and J dropped 9 bases, with 9 bases sitting between them. Authors' analysis steps: Amplifying reference gene primers gave estimates of nucleated cell counts. Data came from immunoSEQ multiplex PCR; TCRdb stores just in-frame clones and leaves some out. Clonal size and the V and J genes are those of that table, whereas D and trimming came from the DNA. Among 200,000 to 250,000 clones listed, 88% were seen once. The sample taken for sequencing was peripheral blood. The chain links TRBV19 to TRBJ1-5; no reliable D call. This receptor was identified in a woman aged 60-70 years with acute or convalescent COVID-19. CDR3 sequence: CASSIPNGPQHF. The CDR3 DNA reads as TGTGCCAGTAGTATCCCCAACGGGCCCCAGCATTTT.